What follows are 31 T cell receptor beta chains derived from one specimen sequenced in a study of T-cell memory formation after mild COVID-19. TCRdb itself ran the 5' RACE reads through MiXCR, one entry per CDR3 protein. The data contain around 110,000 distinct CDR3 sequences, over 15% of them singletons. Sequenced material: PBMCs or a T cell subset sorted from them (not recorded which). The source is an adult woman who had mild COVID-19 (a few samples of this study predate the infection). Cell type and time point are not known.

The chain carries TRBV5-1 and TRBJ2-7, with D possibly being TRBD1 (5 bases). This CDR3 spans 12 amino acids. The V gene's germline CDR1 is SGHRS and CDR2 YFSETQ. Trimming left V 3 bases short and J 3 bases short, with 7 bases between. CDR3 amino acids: CASSYDSYEQYF. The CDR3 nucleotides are TGCGCCAGCAGCTACGACAGCTACGAGCAGTACTTC.

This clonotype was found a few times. The CDR3 protein is CSARPGLHNEQFF. The CDR3 bases are TGCAGTGCCAGACCGGGATTACACAATGAGCAGTTCTTC. The chain joins TRBV20-1 to TRBJ2-1; tentative D call: TRBD2 (5 bases). The germline CDR1 and CDR2 sequences are DFQATT and SNEGSKA (reference sequence). The CDR3 length is 13 residues. V lost 6 bases to trimming and J lost 5 bases, with 14 bases between them.

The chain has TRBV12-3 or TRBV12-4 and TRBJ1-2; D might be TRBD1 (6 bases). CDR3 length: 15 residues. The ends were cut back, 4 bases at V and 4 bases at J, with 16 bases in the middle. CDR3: CASSYSPGHSYGYTF. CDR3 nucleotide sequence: TGTGCCAGCAGTTATTCCCCGGGACATTCCTATGGCTACACCTTC.

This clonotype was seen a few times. CDR3 in amino acids: CASSGDSNYGYTF. Written as DNA, the CDR3 is TGTGCCAGCAGCGGGGACTCTAACTATGGCTACACCTTC. The genes are TRBV9 and TRBJ1-2; weak D call: TRBD1 (5 bases). The V end lost 3 bases, the J end lost 0 bases, and 6 bases lay between the germline ends. The CDR3 sequence is 13 residues long. CDR1 SGDLS and CDR2 YYNGEE come from the germline V gene.

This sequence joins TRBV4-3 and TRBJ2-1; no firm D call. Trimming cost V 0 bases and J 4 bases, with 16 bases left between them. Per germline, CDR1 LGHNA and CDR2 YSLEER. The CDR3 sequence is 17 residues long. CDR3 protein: CASSQEGLGGPYNEQFF. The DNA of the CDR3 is TGCGCCAGCAGCCAAGAGGGGTTGGGCGGACCGTACAATGAGCAGTTCTTC.

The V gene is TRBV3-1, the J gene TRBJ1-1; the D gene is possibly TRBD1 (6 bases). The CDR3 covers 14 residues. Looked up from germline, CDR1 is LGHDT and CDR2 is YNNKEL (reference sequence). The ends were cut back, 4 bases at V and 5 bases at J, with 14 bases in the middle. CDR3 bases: TGTGCCAGCAGCCCCTCAGGGGTTATGACTGAAGCTTTCTTT. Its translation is CASSPSGVMTEAFF.

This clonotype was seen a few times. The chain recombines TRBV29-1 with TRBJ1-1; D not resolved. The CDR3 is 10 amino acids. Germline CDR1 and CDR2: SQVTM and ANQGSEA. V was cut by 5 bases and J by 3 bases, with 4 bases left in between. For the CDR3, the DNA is TGCAGCGTTTCCCACACTGAAGCTTTCTTT. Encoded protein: CSVSHTEAFF.

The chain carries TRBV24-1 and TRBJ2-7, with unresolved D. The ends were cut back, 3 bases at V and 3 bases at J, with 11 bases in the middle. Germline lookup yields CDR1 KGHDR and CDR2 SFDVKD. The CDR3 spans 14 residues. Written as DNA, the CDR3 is TGTGCCACCAGTGATAGTGGGGATGGCTACGAGCAGTACTTC. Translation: CATSDSGDGYEQYF.

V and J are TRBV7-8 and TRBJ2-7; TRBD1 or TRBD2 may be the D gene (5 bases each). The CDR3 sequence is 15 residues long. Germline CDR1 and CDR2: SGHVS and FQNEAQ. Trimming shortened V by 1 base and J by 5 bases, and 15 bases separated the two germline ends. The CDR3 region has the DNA TGTGCCAGCAGCTTAGGGGCACGGGGCGATAACGAGCAGTACTTC. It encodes CASSLGARGDNEQYF.

The CDR3 protein is CASSQGGSGDQETQYF. The CDR3 DNA is TGCGCCAGCAGCCAAGGGGGGAGCGGGGACCAAGAGACCCAGTACTTC. The chain recombines TRBV4-1 with TRBJ2-5, with 7 nucleotides matching TRBD2. CDR3 length equals 16 residues. V was clipped by 1 base and J by 0 bases; unmatched bases: 5. The germline V gene has CDR1 MGHRA and CDR2 YSYEKL.

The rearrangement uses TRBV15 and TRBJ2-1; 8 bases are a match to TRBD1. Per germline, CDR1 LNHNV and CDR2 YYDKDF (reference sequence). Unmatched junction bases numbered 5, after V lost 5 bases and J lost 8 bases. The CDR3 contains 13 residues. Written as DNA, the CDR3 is TGTGCCACCAGCGGTGGGACAGGTTATGAGCAGTTCTTC. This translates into CATSGGTGYEQFF.

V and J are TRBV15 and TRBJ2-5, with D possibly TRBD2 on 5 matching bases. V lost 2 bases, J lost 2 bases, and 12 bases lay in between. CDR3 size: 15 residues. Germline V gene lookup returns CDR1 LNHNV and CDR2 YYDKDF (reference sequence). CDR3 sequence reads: CATSRTRTLQETQYF. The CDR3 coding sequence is TGTGCCACCAGCAGAACAAGGACTCTTCAAGAGACCCAGTACTTC.

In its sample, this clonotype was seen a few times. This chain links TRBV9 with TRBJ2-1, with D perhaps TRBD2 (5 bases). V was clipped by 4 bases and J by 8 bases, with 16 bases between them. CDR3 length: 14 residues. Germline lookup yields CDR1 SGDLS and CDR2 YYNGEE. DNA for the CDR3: TGTGCCAGCAGCTCAGGACTGGGTTTGGATGAGCAGTTCTTC. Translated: CASSSGLGLDEQFF.

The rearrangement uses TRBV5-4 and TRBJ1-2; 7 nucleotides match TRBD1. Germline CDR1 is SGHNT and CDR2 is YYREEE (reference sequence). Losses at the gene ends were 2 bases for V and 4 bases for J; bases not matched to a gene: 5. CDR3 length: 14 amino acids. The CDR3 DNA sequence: TGTGCCAGCAGCTTTCCGGGGACAGCCTATGGCTACACCTTC. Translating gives CASSFPGTAYGYTF.

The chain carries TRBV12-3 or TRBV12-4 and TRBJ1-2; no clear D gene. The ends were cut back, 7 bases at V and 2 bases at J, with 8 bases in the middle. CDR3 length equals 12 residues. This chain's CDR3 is CASNGVNYGYTF. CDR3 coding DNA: TGTGCCAGCAATGGAGTAAACTATGGCTACACCTTC.

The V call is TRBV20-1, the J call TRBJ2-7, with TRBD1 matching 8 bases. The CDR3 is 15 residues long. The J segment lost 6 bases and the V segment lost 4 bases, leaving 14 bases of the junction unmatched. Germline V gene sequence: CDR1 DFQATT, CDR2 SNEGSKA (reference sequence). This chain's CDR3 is CSATTLPRGPGEQYF. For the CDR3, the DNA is TGCAGTGCTACAACCCTCCCCAGGGGGCCTGGCGAGCAGTACTTC.

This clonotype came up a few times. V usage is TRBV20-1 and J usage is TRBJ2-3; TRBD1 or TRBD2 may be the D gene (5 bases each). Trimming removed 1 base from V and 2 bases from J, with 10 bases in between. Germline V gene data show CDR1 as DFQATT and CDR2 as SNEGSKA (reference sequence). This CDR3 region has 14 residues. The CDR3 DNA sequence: TGCAGTGCTAGAGGCCTCGGGACCACAGATACGCAGTATTTT. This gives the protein CSARGLGTTDTQYF.

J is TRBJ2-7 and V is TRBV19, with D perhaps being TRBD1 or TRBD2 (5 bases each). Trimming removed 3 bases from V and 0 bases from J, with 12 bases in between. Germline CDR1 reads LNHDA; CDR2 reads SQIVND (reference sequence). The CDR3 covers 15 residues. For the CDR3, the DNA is TGTGCCAGTAGTATCGGGACGGGTAGCTCCTACGAGCAGTACTTC. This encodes CASSIGTGSSYEQYF.

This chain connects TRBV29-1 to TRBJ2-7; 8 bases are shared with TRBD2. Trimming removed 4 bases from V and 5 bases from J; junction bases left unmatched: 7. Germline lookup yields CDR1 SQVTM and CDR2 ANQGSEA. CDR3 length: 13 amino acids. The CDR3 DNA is TGCAGCGTTGGGAGAGGACTAGCCCACGAGCAGTACTTC. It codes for CSVGRGLAHEQYF.

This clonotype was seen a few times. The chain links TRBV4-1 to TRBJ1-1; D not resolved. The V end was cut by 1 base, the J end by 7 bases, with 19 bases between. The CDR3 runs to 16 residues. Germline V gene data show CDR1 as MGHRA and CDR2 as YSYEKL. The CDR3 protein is CASSQAVLGPGFEAFF. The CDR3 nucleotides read TGCGCCAGCAGCCAAGCAGTTTTGGGCCCGGGATTTGAAGCTTTCTTT.

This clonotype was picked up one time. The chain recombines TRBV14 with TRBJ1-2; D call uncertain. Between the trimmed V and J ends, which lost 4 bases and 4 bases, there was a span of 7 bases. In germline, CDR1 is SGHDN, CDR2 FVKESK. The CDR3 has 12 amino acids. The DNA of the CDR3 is TGTGCCAGCAGCCCGTATGGCTATGGCTACACCTTC. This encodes CASSPYGYGYTF.

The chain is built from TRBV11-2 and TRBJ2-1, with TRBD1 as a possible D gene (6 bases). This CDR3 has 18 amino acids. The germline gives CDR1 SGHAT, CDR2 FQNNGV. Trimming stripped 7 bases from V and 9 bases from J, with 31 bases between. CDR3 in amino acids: CASNPLTETGLGRGEQFF. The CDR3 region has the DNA TGTGCCAGCAACCCTTTGACCGAGACAGGCCTCGGAAGGGGTGAGCAGTTCTTC.

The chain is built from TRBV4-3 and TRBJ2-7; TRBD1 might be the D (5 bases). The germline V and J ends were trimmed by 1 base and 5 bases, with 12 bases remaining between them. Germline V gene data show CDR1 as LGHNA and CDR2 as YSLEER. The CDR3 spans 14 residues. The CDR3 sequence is CASSQGFGAHEQYF. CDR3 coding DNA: TGCGCCAGCAGCCAAGGGTTTGGGGCCCACGAGCAGTACTTC.

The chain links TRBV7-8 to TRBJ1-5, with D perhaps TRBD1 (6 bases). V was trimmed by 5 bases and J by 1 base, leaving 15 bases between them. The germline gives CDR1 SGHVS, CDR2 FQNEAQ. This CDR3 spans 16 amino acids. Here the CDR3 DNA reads TGTGCCAGCAGCCCGGGACACCTGAACAGCAATCAGCCCCAGCATTTT. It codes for CASSPGHLNSNQPQHF. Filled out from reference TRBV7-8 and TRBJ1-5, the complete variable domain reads GAGVSQSPRYKVAKRGQDVALRCDPISGHVSLFWYQQALGQGPEFLTYFQNEAQLDKSGLPSDRFFAERPEGSVSTLKIQRTQQEDSAVYLCASSPGHLNSNQPQHFGDGTRLSIL.

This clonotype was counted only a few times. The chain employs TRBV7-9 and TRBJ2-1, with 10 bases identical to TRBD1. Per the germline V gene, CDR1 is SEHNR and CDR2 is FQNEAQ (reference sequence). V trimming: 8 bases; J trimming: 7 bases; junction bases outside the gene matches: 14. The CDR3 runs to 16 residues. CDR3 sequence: CASETGTGEVGNEQFF. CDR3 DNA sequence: TGTGCCAGCGAGACCGGGACAGGGGAAGTTGGGAATGAGCAGTTCTTC.

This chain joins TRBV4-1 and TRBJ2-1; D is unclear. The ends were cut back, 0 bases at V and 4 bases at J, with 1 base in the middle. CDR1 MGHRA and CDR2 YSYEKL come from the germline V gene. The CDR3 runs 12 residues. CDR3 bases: TGCGCCAGCAGCCAAGATTACAATGAGCAGTTCTTC. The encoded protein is CASSQDYNEQFF.

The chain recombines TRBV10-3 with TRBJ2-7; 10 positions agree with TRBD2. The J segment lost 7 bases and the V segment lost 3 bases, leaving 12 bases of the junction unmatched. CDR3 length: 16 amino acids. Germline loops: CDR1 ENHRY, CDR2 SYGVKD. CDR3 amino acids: CAISDSPSGGAGEQYF. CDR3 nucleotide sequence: TGTGCCATCAGTGACTCCCCGAGCGGGGGGGCGGGAGAGCAGTACTTC.

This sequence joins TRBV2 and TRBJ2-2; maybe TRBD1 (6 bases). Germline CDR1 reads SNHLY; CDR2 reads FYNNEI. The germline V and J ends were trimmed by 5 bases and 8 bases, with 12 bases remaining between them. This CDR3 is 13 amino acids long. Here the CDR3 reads CASSPQGKGELFF. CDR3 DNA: TGTGCCAGCAGTCCTCAGGGGAAAGGGGAGCTGTTTTTT.

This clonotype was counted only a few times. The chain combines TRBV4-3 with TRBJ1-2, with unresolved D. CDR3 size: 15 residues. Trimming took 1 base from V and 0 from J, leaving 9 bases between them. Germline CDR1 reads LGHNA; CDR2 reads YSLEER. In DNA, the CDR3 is TGCGCCAGCAGCCAAGTCCCGGGATCTAACTATGGCTACACCTTC. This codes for CASSQVPGSNYGYTF.

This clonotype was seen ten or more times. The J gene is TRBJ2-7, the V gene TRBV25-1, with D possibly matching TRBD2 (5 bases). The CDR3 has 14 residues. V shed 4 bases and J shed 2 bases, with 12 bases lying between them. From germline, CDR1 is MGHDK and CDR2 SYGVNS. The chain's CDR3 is CASSVPGYPYEQYF. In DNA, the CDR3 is TGTGCCAGCAGTGTGCCGGGGTATCCCTACGAGCAGTACTTC.

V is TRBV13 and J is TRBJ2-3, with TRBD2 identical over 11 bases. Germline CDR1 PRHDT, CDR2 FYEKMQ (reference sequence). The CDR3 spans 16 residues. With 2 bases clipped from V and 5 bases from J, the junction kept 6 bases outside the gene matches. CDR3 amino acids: CASSLLAGGFKDTQYF. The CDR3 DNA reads TGTGCCAGCAGCTTACTAGCGGGAGGATTTAAAGATACGCAGTATTTT.